Below are 20 T cell receptor beta chains sequenced from a single sample in a study of chemoradiotherapy in HPV16-positive cancers. TCRdb's copy holds only in-frame clones and misses some; the assay was immunoSEQ multiplex PCR. Here the sample spans about 25,000 clones, 85% to 95% being singletons. Specimen: blood, collected from a patient who underwent chemoradiotherapy. These receptor sequences come from a human donor with HPV-associated anogenital cancer.

This clone was observed a few times. The gene calls are TRBV19 and TRBJ1-2, with D possibly matching TRBD1 (6 bases). This CDR3 contains 15 residues. In germline, CDR1 is LNHDA, CDR2 SQIVND (reference sequence). Deletions cut 7 bases from V and 0 bases from J, with 15 bases between. The CDR3 DNA follows: TGTGCCAGTACCCAACAGGGTTCAGCTAACTATGGCTACACCTTC. Protein sequence: CASTQQGSANYGYTF.

This chain connects TRBV2 to TRBJ2-1, with TRBD1 matching 8 bases. Germline loops: CDR1 SNHLY, CDR2 FYNNEI. V shed 4 bases and J 5 bases; nucleotides not matched to a gene: 7. The CDR3 loop spans 15 amino acids. The CDR3 nucleotides are TGTGCCAGCAGTGGGAGGACAGGGATGGACAATGAGCAGTTCTTC. Translated, it gives CASSGRTGMDNEQFF.

This clone occurred once. The gene calls are TRBV19 and TRBJ1-5; D gene uncertain. CDR3 length equals 16 residues. V was shortened by 7 bases and J by 2 bases, with 18 bases between the two germline ends. The germline V gene encodes CDR1 LNHDA and CDR2 SQIVND (reference sequence). CDR3 sequence (DNA): TGTGCCAGTACGCGGGCAGGCGGGCTCGGCAATCAGCCCCAGCATTTT. It is translated as CASTRAGGLGNQPQHF.

The chain is built from TRBV23-1 and TRBJ2-1; tentatively, D is TRBD1 or TRBD2 (5 bases each). TRBV23-1 is an ORF, and what it does is uncertain. The V end was cut by 4 bases, the J end by 5 bases, with 27 bases between. The CDR3 is 19 amino acids. CDR3 DNA: TGCGCCAGCAGTCGACGGGTCCGAAATAAGGGGACGCAAAACAATGAGCAGTTCTTC. As protein: CASSRRVRNKGTQNNEQFF.

V is TRBV7-6 and J is TRBJ2-5; the D is unclear. Germline V gives CDR1 SGHVS, CDR2 FNYEAQ. Trimming removed 5 bases from V and 1 base from J, with 8 bases in between. The CDR3 is made up of 13 amino acids. This CDR3 reads CASSPIPQETQYF. CDR3 DNA sequence: TGTGCCAGCAGCCCCATCCCCCAAGAGACCCAGTACTTC. The full variable domain, rest sourced from reference TRBV7-6 and TRBJ2-5, is GAGVSQSPRYKVTKRGQDVALRCDPISGHVSLYWYRQALGQGPEFLTYFNYEAQQDKSGLPNDRFSAERPEGSISTLTIQRTEQRDSAMYRCASSPIPQETQYFGPGTRLLVL.

This clone was detected only once. The chain has TRBV5-1 and TRBJ2-5, with 8 bases aligning to TRBD1. Looked up from germline, CDR1 is SGHRS and CDR2 is YFSETQ. The ends lost 0 bases at V and 4 bases at J; junction bases unmatched: 2. The CDR3 has 14 residues. The CDR3 DNA sequence: TGCGCCAGCAGCTTGGGTACAGGGGGAGAGACCCAGTACTTC. Its protein is CASSLGTGGETQYF.

This chain joins TRBV7-9 and TRBJ2-7; TRBD1 might be the D (6 bases). Trimming pared 5 bases from V and 6 bases from J, leaving 20 bases between. CDR1 SEHNR and CDR2 FQNEAQ come from the germline V gene (reference sequence). This CDR3 spans 15 amino acids. The CDR3 spells CASSAYTGSSVEQYF. CDR3 coding DNA: TGTGCCAGCAGCGCCTATACAGGGAGCAGTGTCGAGCAGTACTTC.

The chain is built from TRBV5-4 and TRBJ2-3; unclear D gene. The CDR3 runs 15 residues. V was trimmed by 0 bases and J by 0 bases, leaving 8 bases between them. Germline V gene sequence: CDR1 SGHNT, CDR2 YYREEE (reference sequence). CDR3 residues: CASSLAGSSTDTQYF. Here the CDR3 DNA reads TGTGCCAGCAGCTTGGCCGGCAGTAGCACAGATACGCAGTATTTT.

In this sample, this clone turned up once. The gene calls are TRBV15 and TRBJ2-1; D perhaps matches TRBD2 (5 bases). Germline CDR1 is LNHNV and CDR2 is YYDKDF (reference sequence). This CDR3 contains 17 residues. V lost 0 bases, J lost 6 bases, and 18 bases lay in between. The CDR3 loop reads CATSRDLVDRSGNEQFF. DNA for the CDR3: TGTGCCACCAGCAGAGATCTAGTGGATCGAAGCGGCAATGAGCAGTTCTTC.

This clone occurred once. CDR3 in DNA: TGTGCCAGCAGTGATTGGCACCCCTCAAACACCGGGGAGCTGTTTTTT. It is translated as CASSDWHPSNTGELFF. J is TRBJ2-2 and V is TRBV2, with D uncertain. Trimming left V 3 bases short and J 2 bases short, with 13 bases between. The CDR3 contains 16 residues. In germline, CDR1 is SNHLY, CDR2 FYNNEI.

The chain links TRBV30 to TRBJ2-1; no reliable D call. This CDR3 is built from 11 residues. Germline V lookup: CDR1 GTSNPN, CDR2 SVGIG (reference sequence). The V gene lost 3 bases and the J gene lost 1 base, with 1 base spanning the gap. CDR3 nucleotides: TGTGCCTGGAGATCCTACAATGAGCAGTTCTTC. This translates into CAWRSYNEQFF.

The chain carries TRBV4-3 and TRBJ2-7; D possibly matches TRBD1 or TRBD2 (5 bases each). The CDR3 is 15 amino acids. The V end was cut by 3 bases, the J end by 6 bases, with 18 bases between. Germline V gives CDR1 LGHNA, CDR2 YSLEER. CDR3 residues: CASSHLSGGDSEQYF. The CDR3 region has the DNA TGCGCCAGCAGCCACCTGTCTGGGGGAGACTCCGAGCAGTACTTC.

The CDR3: CASSLPGLAPHGEQYF. CDR3 in DNA: TGTGCCAGCAGTTTACCGGGACTAGCGCCCCACGGCGAGCAGTACTTC. This chain connects TRBV28 to TRBJ2-7; 10 nucleotides match TRBD2. V was pared by 2 bases and J by 6 bases, with 10 bases of the junction left unmatched. This CDR3 spans 16 amino acids. Germline-derived CDR1 and CDR2 are MDHEN and SYDVKM.

The rearrangement joins TRBV6-1 to TRBJ1-4; 8 nucleotides align to TRBD1. The CDR3 covers 15 residues. The germline CDR1 and CDR2 sequences are MNHNS and SASEGT. The ends lost 6 bases at V and 4 bases at J; junction bases unmatched: 7. The CDR3 is CASRPNRGDNEKLFF. The CDR3 DNA sequence: TGTGCCAGCAGACCAAACAGGGGGGATAATGAAAAACTGTTTTTT.

In regard to this clone: One end of the junction varies from germline; a read error may be responsible. This chain joins TRBV5-8 and TRBJ1-1; D uncertain. The V gene's germline CDR1 is SGHTS and CDR2 YDEGEE. The CDR3 has 15 amino acids. The CDR3, as DNA: TGCGCCAGCAGCCAAGACTCAGGAGGATACACTGAAGCTTTCTTT. Its translation is CASSQDSGGYTEAFF.

This rearrangement joins TRBV5-6 to TRBJ2-7, with 8 bases fitting TRBD1. Unmatched junction bases numbered 5, after V lost 1 base and J lost 2 bases. Germline-derived CDR1 and CDR2 are SGHDT and YYEEEE. This CDR3 spans 15 amino acids. CDR3 in amino acids: CASSLTGTGPYEQYF. The CDR3 bases are TGTGCCAGCAGCTTGACCGGGACAGGACCCTACGAGCAGTACTTC. Combining the CDR3 with reference TRBV5-6 and TRBJ2-7 gives the whole variable domain DAGVTQSPTHLIKTRGQQVTLRCSPKSGHDTVSWYQQALGQGPQFIFQYYEEEERQRGNFPDRFSGHQFPNYSSELNVNALLLGDSALYLCASSLTGTGPYEQYFGPGTRLTVT.

The V call is TRBV5-1, the J call TRBJ2-7; D is perhaps TRBD1 (6 bases). The germline V and J ends were trimmed by 0 bases and 6 bases, with 16 bases remaining between them. Germline V gene data show CDR1 as SGHRS and CDR2 as YFSETQ. The CDR3 has 15 residues. The CDR3 region is CASSLVGPSTGEQYF. The DNA for the CDR3 is TGCGCCAGCAGCTTGGTAGGTCCCTCGACAGGCGAGCAGTACTTC. The variable domain in full, with the rest retrieved from reference TRBV5-1 and TRBJ2-7, is KAGVTQTPRYLIKTRGQQVTLSCSPISGHRSVSWYQQTPGQGLQFLFEYFSETQRNKGNFPGRFSGRQFSNSRSEMNVSTLELGDSALYLCASSLVGPSTGEQYFGPGTRLTVT.

This sequence joins TRBV4-2 and TRBJ2-5, with D maybe TRBD2 (5 bases). The CDR3 has 15 amino acids. Deletions cut 1 base from V and 2 bases from J, with 11 bases between. The germline V gene has CDR1 LGHNA and CDR2 YNFKEQ. CDR3 in DNA: TGTGCCAGCAGCCAAGTCGTCGGGGTTCAAGAGACCCAGTACTTC. This gives the protein CASSQVVGVQETQYF.

In its sample, this clone ranks as medium-sized (0.01 to 0.1%). The rearrangement uses TRBV5-1 and TRBJ1-5; D may be TRBD1 (5 bases). V was clipped by 4 bases and J by 0 bases, with 14 bases between them. Germline CDR1 SGHRS, CDR2 YFSETQ. The CDR3 sequence is 16 residues long. CDR3 sequence (DNA): TGCGCCAGCAGCCCAGGACACGGAGATAGCAATCAGCCCCAGCATTTT. Translating gives CASSPGHGDSNQPQHF. The complete variable domain, with remaining parts taken from reference TRBV5-1 and TRBJ1-5, reads KAGVTQTPRYLIKTRGQQVTLSCSPISGHRSVSWYQQTPGQGLQFLFEYFSETQRNKGNFPGRFSGRQFSNSRSEMNVSTLELGDSALYLCASSPGHGDSNQPQHFGDGTRLSIL.

V and J are TRBV5-6 and TRBJ2-1; D remains ambiguous. This CDR3 spans 14 amino acids. Germline V CDR1 and CDR2: SGHDT, YYEEEE. Trimming shortened V by 2 bases and J by 5 bases, and 11 bases separated the two germline ends. For the CDR3, the DNA is TGTGCCAGCAGCTTACGACCCCGAGACAATGAGCAGTTCTTC. Its translation: CASSLRPRDNEQFF.